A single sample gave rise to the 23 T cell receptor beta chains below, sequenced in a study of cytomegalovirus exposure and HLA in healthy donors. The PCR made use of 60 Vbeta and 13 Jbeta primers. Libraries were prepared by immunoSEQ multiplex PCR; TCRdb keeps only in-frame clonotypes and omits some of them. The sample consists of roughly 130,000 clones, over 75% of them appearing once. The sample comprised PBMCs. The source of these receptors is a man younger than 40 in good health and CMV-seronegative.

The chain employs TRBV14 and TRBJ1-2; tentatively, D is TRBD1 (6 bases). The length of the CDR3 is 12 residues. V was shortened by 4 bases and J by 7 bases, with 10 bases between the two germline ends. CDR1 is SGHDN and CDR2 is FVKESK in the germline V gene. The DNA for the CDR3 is TGTGCCAGCAGCCCGACAGGAATTGGCTACACCTTC. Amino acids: CASSPTGIGYTF.

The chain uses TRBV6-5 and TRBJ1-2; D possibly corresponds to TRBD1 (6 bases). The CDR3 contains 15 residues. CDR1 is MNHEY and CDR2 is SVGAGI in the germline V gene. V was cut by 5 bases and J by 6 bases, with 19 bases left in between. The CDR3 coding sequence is TGTGCCAGCAGTCCCCAGGGACAAGTCGGGAATGGCTACACCTTC. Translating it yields CASSPQGQVGNGYTF.

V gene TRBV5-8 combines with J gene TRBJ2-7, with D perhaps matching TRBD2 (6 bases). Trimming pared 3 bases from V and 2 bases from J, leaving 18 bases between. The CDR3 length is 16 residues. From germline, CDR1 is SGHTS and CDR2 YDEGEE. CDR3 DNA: TGTGCCAGCAGCTCCCTACACCGGGGGAGTCCCTACGAGCAGTACTTC. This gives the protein CASSSLHRGSPYEQYF.

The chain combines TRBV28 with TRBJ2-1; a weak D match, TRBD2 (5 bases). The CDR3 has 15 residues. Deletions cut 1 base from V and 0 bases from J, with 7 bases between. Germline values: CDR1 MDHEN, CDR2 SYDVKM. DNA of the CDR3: TGTGCCAGCAGTTTATTGGGAGCCTCCTACAATGAGCAGTTCTTC. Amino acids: CASSLLGASYNEQFF.

The CDR3, as DNA: TGTGCCTGGAGCGGACAGGGCCCAGCTTTCTTT. Translated, it gives CAWSGQGPAFF. This sequence joins TRBV30 and TRBJ1-1; 8 nucleotides align to TRBD1. This CDR3 is built from 11 residues. V shed 3 bases, J shed 10 bases, and the junction held 4 bases outside the gene matches. Germline V gene sequence: CDR1 GTSNPN, CDR2 SVGIG (reference sequence).

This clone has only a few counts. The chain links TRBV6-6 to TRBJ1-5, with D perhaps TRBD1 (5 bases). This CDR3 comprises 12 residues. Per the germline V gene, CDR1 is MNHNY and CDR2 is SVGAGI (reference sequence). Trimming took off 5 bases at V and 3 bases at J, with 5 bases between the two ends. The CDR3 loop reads CASSGANQPQHF. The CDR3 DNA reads TGTGCCAGCAGTGGGGCCAATCAGCCCCAGCATTTT.

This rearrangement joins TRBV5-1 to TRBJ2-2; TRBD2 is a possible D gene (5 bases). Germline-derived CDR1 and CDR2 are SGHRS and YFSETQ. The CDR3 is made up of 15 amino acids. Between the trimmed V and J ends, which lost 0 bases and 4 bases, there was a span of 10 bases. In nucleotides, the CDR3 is TGCGCCAGCAGCTTGGTGGACTTAACCACCGGGGAGCTGTTTTTT. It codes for CASSLVDLTTGELFF.

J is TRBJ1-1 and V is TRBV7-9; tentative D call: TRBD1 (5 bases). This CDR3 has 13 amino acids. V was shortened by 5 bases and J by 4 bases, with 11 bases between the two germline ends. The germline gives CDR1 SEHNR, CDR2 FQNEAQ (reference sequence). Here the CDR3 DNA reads TGTGCCAGCAGCCGGGGGGTCGGCACTGAAGCTTTCTTT. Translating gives CASSRGVGTEAFF.

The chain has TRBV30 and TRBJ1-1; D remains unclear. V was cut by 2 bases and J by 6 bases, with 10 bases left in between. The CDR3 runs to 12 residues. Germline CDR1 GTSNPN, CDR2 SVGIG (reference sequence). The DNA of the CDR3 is TGTGCCTGGAGTCGGGGATACGCTGAAGCTTTCTTT. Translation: CAWSRGYAEAFF.

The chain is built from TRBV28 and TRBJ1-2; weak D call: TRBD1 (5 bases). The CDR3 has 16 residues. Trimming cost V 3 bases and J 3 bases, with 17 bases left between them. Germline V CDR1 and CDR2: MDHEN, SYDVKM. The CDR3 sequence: CASSFGAGGSYYGYTF. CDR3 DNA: TGTGCCAGCAGTTTTGGGGCGGGGGGAAGTTACTATGGCTACACCTTC.

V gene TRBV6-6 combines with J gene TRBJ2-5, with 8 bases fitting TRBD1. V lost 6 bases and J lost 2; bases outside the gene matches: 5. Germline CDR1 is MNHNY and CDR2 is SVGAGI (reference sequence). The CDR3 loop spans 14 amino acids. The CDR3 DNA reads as TGTGCCAGCAGGGGACAGGTGGGGCAAGAGACCCAGTACTTC. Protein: CASRGQVGQETQYF.

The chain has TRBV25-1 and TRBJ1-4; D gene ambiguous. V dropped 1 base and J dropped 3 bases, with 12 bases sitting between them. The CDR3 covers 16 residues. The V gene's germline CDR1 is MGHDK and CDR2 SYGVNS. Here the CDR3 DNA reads TGTGCCAGCAGTGAATTCGGCCTTGCGGCTAATGAAAAACTGTTTTTT. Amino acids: CASSEFGLAANEKLFF.

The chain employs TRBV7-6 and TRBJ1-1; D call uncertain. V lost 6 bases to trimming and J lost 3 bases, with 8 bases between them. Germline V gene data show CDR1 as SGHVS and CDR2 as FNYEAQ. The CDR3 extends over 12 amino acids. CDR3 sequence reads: CASRRLDTEAFF. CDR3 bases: TGTGCCAGCAGGAGACTTGACACTGAAGCTTTCTTT.

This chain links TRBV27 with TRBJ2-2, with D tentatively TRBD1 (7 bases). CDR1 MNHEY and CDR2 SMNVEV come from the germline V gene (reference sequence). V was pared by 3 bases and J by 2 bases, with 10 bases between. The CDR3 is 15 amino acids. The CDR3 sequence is CASSLQGGNTGELFF. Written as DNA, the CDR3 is TGTGCCAGCAGTTTGCAGGGGGGCAACACCGGGGAGCTGTTTTTT.

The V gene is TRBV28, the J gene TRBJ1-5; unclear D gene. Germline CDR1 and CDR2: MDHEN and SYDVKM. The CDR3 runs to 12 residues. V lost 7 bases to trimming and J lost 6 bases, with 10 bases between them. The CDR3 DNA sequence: TGTGCCAGCAACAGATGGGCTCAGCCCCAGCATTTT. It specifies CASNRWAQPQHF. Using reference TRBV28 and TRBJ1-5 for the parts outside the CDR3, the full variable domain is DVKVTQSSRYLVKRTGEKVFLECVQDMDHENMFWYRQDPGLGLRLIYFSYDVKMKEKGDIPEGYSVSREKKERFSLILESASTNQTSMYLCASNRWAQPQHFGDGTRLSIL.

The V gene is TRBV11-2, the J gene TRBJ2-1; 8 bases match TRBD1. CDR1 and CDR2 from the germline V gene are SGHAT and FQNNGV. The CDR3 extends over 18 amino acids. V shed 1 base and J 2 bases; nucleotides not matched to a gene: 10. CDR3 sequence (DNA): TGTGCCAGCAGCTTAGTCTCCCCGGGACAGGCCCCCTACAATGAGCAGTTCTTC. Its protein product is CASSLVSPGQAPYNEQFF.

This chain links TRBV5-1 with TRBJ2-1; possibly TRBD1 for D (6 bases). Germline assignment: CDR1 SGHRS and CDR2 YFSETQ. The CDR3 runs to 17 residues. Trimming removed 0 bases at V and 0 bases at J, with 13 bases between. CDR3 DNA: TGCGCCAGCAGCTTGGATCTGGGGGCAAGCTCCTACAATGAGCAGTTCTTC. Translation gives CASSLDLGASSYNEQFF.

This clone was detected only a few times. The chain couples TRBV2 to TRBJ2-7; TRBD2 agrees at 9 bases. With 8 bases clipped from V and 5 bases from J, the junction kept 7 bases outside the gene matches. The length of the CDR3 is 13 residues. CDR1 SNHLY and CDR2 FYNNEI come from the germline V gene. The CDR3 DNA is TGTGCCAGCTCCCCTAGCGGGGCCCACGAGCAGTACTTC. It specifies CASSPSGAHEQYF.

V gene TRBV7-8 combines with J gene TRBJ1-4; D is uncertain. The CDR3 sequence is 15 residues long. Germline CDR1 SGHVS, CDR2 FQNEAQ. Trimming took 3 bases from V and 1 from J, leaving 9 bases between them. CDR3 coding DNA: TGTGCCAGCAGCTTGTCGGGTGGAACTAATGAAAAACTGTTTTTT. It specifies CASSLSGGTNEKLFF.

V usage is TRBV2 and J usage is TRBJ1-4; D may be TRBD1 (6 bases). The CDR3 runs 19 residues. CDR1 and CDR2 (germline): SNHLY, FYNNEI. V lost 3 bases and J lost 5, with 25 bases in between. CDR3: CASSEIGSRGSSVNEKLFF. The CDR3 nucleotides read TGTGCCAGCAGTGAGATTGGGTCGAGGGGGAGTTCGGTAAATGAAAAACTGTTTTTT.

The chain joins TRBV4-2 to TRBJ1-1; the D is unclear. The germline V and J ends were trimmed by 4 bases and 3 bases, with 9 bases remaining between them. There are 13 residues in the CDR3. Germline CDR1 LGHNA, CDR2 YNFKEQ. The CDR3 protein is CASSPTPDTEAFF. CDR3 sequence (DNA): TGTGCCAGCAGCCCCACACCCGACACTGAAGCTTTCTTT.

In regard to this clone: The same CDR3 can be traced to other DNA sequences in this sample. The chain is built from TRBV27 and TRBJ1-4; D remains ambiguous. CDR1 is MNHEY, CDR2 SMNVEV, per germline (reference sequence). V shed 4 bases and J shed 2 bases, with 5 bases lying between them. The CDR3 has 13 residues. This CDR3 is CASSSSTNEKLFF. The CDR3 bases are TGTGCCAGCAGTTCGTCGACTAATGAAAAACTGTTTTTT. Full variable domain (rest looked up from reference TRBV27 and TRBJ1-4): EAQVTQNPRYLITVTGKKLTVTCSQNMNHEYMSWYRQDPGLGLRQIYYSMNVEVTDKGDVPEGYKVSRKEKRNFPLILESPSPNQTSLYFCASSSSTNEKLFFGSGTQLSVL.

Here the CDR3 DNA reads TGTGCCAGCAGGCCCGGGGTGGGACTAGCAAACGAGCAGTACTTC. It yields the protein CASRPGVGLANEQYF. The chain recombines TRBV27 with TRBJ2-7; TRBD2 matches 9 bases. The germline gives CDR1 MNHEY, CDR2 SMNVEV (reference sequence). Losses at the gene ends were 6 bases for V and 5 bases for J; bases not matched to a gene: 11. CDR3 length: 15 residues.